This record concerns one TCR beta chain sequence. What it binds is unknown. This specimen comes from a study of chemoradiotherapy in HPV16-positive cancers. Study-level findings and limits: Better recurrence-free survival went with HPV-responsive T-cell expansion in HPV16-positive patients.

V gave up 4 bases and J gave up 3 bases, with 14 bases separating them. Germline V gene data show CDR1 as SEHNR and CDR2 as FQNEAQ (reference sequence). The CDR3 contains 15 residues. TCRdb keeps only in-frame clones here, not all; method: immunoSEQ multiplex PCR. The sample has several thousand clones, approximately 84% seen once. Over chemoradiotherapy, repertoires were sampled more than once. Source: tumor tissue, taken from a patient who underwent chemoradiotherapy. V gene TRBV7-9 combines with J gene TRBJ2-3, with D tentatively TRBD1 or TRBD2 (5 bases each). The TCR sequence derives from a human donor with HPV-associated anogenital cancer. The CDR3 reads CASSSRDARTDTQYF. In nucleotides, the CDR3 is TGTGCCAGCAGCTCGAGGGACGCGAGGACAGATACGCAGTATTTT.